This passage covers 25 T cell receptor beta chains from one sample sequenced in a study of T cells in Graves' hyperthyroidism and ophthalmopathy. The CDR3 regions of TCR beta were amplified from RNA transcripts. In the first-round RT-PCR of the TCR CDR3, the HTBI primer set was used. From the multiplex PCR reads, TCRdb called clonotypes with MiXCR, one entry per CDR3 protein. The data show hundreds of thousands of distinct CDR3 sequences, with 16% seen just once and less than 35% held by the top ten. The specimen was blood. The receptors were sampled from a woman under 30 with Graves' ophthalmopathy.

There are a few counts of this clonotype. This rearrangement joins TRBV7-6 to TRBJ2-3; 7 positions agree with TRBD2. The CDR3 is 17 amino acids. The germline V gene has CDR1 SGHVS and CDR2 FNYEAQ. V lost 1 base and J lost 1; bases outside the gene matches: 8. CDR3 amino acids: CASSLVSGGSGTDTQYF. Written as DNA, the CDR3 is TGTGCCAGCAGCTTAGTCTCCGGCGGGAGCGGCACAGATACGCAGTATTTT.

This clonotype was counted at least ten times. This sequence joins TRBV28 and TRBJ2-1; 7 nucleotides match TRBD2. Trimming at V came to 6 bases and at J to 6 bases, leaving 11 bases not matched to a gene. The CDR3 runs 15 residues. Per the germline V gene, CDR1 is MDHEN and CDR2 is SYDVKM. The CDR3 DNA is TGTGCCAGCAGCCCAGAGGGAGGGGCCAGCAATGAGCAGTTCTTC. It specifies CASSPEGGASNEQFF.

This clonotype was seen repeatedly, ten times or more. The V call is TRBV28, the J call TRBJ2-1; 8 bases are shared with TRBD2. After removal of 5 bases from V and 3 bases from J, the junction contained 6 bases not matched to a gene. The germline V gene encodes CDR1 MDHEN and CDR2 SYDVKM. The CDR3 runs to 15 residues. DNA for the CDR3: TGTGCCAGCAGTCCACTAGCGGAAGGCTACAATGAGCAGTTCTTC. Its protein product is CASSPLAEGYNEQFF.

At least ten counts were recorded for this clonotype. This chain links TRBV19 with TRBJ2-7, with a possible D match to TRBD2 (5 bases). CDR3 length: 13 residues. With 3 bases removed from V and 5 bases from J, the gap between germline ends came to 11 bases. The germline gives CDR1 LNHDA, CDR2 SQIVND (reference sequence). The CDR3 sequence: CASSIIGGDEQYF. The DNA of the CDR3 is TGTGCCAGTAGTATTATTGGAGGCGACGAGCAGTACTTC.

Details on this clonotype: A much larger clone lies a single base off, so this may be a read error. This chain joins TRBV27 and TRBJ2-7; D is unresolved. V was clipped by 6 bases and J by 3 bases, with 6 bases between them. The CDR3 consists of 11 residues. CDR1 is MNHEY, CDR2 SMNVEV, per germline (reference sequence). For the CDR3, the DNA is TGTGCCAGCAGCCCATACTACGAGCAGTACTTC. Translating gives CASSPYYEQYF.

In this sample, this clonotype turned up many times. The chain has TRBV15 and TRBJ1-2; possibly TRBD1 for D (6 bases). The V gene's germline CDR1 is LNHNV and CDR2 YYDKDF (reference sequence). The CDR3 has 14 residues. Trimming left V 3 bases short and J 8 bases short, with 16 bases between. CDR3 protein: CATSRARGSYGYTF. CDR3 nucleotides: TGTGCCACCAGCAGGGCCAGGGGCTCCTACGGCTACACCTTC.

In its sample, this clonotype was seen many times. This chain uses TRBV11-1 with TRBJ2-2; D is perhaps TRBD1 (6 bases). Germline V lookup: CDR1 SGHAT, CDR2 FQDESV (reference sequence). V was cut by 5 bases and J by 7 bases, with 14 bases left in between. The CDR3 has 14 residues. The CDR3 here is CASSPDRSVGELFF. CDR3 bases: TGTGCCAGCAGCCCCGACAGGTCCGTCGGGGAGCTGTTTTTT.

This clonotype was seen ten or more times. The chain joins TRBV12-3 or TRBV12-4 to TRBJ2-1; possibly TRBD1 for D (6 bases). The CDR3 runs to 14 residues. V lost 2 bases, J lost 5 bases, and 10 bases lay in between. CDR3 in amino acids: CASSLQGPDNEQFF. The DNA of the CDR3 is TGTGCCAGCAGTTTACAGGGGCCAGACAATGAGCAGTTCTTC.

This clonotype was found a few times. Since a much larger clone is just one base distant, this may be a read error. V gene TRBV12-3 or TRBV12-4 combines with J gene TRBJ1-4; D might be TRBD1 (5 bases). The CDR3 is made up of 14 amino acids. CDR3 sequence reads: CASRSGPVNEKPFF. CDR3 sequence (DNA): TGTGCCAGCAGGTCGGGACCGGTTAATGAAAAACCGTTTTTT.

The rearrangement uses TRBV4-2 and TRBJ2-1; 13 bases map to TRBD2. Germline assignment: CDR1 LGHNA and CDR2 YNFKEQ. V shed 0 bases and J 6 bases; nucleotides not matched to a gene: 5. The CDR3 runs 17 residues. This chain's CDR3 is CASSQDRTSGRFNEQFF. CDR3 DNA: TGTGCCAGCAGCCAAGACCGGACTAGCGGGAGATTCAATGAGCAGTTCTTC.

This clonotype was found many times. The gene calls are TRBV29-1 and TRBJ2-5; the match to TRBD1 covers 11 bases. With V trimmed by 7 bases and J by 4 bases, 8 bases remained unmatched. CDR3 length: 14 amino acids. Germline CDR1 reads SQVTM; CDR2 reads ANQGSEA. CDR3 coding DNA: TGCAGCGCAGGACAGGGGGCTTTAGTAGAGACCCAGTACTTC. It codes for CSAGQGALVETQYF. The entire variable domain, with the rest obtained from reference TRBV29-1 and TRBJ2-5, is as follows: SAVISQKPSRDICQRGTSLTIQCQVDSQVTMMFWYRQQPGQSLTLIATANQGSEATYESGFVIDKFPISRPNLTFSTLTVSNMSPEDSSIYLCSAGQGALVETQYFGPGTRLLVL.

This clonotype was counted many times. This chain joins TRBV5-1 and TRBJ1-1; 9 nucleotides line up with TRBD1. J was trimmed by 3 bases and V by 3 bases; bases with no gene match: 0. The CDR3 length is 13 residues. CDR1 is SGHRS, CDR2 YFSETQ, per germline. CDR3 nucleotides: TGCGCCAGCAGCTGGACAGGGGACACTGAAGCTTTCTTT. It yields the protein CASSWTGDTEAFF.

This clonotype was seen repeatedly, ten times or more. This chain joins TRBV20-1 and TRBJ1-1, with TRBD1 as a possible D gene (5 bases). V shed 3 bases and J shed 1 base, with 15 bases lying between them. Germline-derived CDR1 and CDR2 are DFQATT and SNEGSKA (reference sequence). The length of the CDR3 is 15 residues. The CDR3, as DNA: TGCAGTGCTAGTCCCAGGTGGGGGTGGAACACTGAAGCTTTCTTT. It codes for CSASPRWGWNTEAFF.

This clonotype was observed many times. The V and J genes are TRBV3-1 and TRBJ2-1; 11 bases are a match to TRBD2. V dropped 3 bases and J dropped 9; count of bases not matched to a gene: 13. CDR3 length: 17 residues. The germline V gene has CDR1 LGHDT and CDR2 YNNKEL (reference sequence). CDR3 loop: CASSQVFSGRAAGEQFF. CDR3 bases: TGTGCCAGCAGCCAGGTCTTTAGCGGGAGGGCCGCGGGTGAGCAGTTCTTC.

This clonotype came up many times. The chain uses TRBV27 and TRBJ2-1, with D perhaps TRBD2 (6 bases). CDR1 MNHEY and CDR2 SMNVEV come from the germline V gene (reference sequence). There are 12 residues in the CDR3. V lost 6 bases and J lost 12, with 15 bases in between. CDR3 protein: CASSPLGSGQFF. The CDR3 coding sequence is TGTGCCAGCAGCCCCCTCGGGAGTGGGCAGTTCTTC.

This clonotype has a handful of counts. The chain is built from TRBV7-9 and TRBJ1-6, with a weak D call TRBD1 (6 bases). CDR3 length equals 16 residues. Germline V gene data show CDR1 as SEHNR and CDR2 as FQNEAQ (reference sequence). V lost 3 bases, J lost 6 bases, and 15 bases lay in between. CDR3 protein: CASSLGQLRGNSPLHF. The CDR3 nucleotides are TGTGCCAGCAGCTTGGGCCAGCTCAGGGGTAATTCACCCCTCCACTTT.

Ten or more counts support this clonotype. The rearrangement links TRBV20-1 to TRBJ1-1; D gene uncertain. The CDR3 covers 12 residues. The germline V and J ends were trimmed by 5 bases and 1 base, with 8 bases remaining between them. Germline loops: CDR1 DFQATT, CDR2 SNEGSKA (reference sequence). The CDR3 protein is CSALYPNTEAFF. CDR3 nucleotide sequence: TGCAGTGCTCTCTACCCGAACACTGAAGCTTTCTTT.

This clonotype was observed once. The chain joins TRBV11-3 to TRBJ2-1, with 8 bases aligning to TRBD2. With V trimmed by 0 bases and J by 7 bases, 5 bases remained unmatched. The CDR3 length is 15 residues. Germline loops: CDR1 SGHNT, CDR2 YENEEA. The CDR3 here is CASSLEPSGWNEQFF. CDR3 nucleotides: TGTGCCAGCAGCTTAGAGCCTAGCGGGTGGAATGAGCAGTTCTTC.

A remark on this clonotype: A much larger clone differs by one base, so this may be a read error. As the CDR3 is not closed by the conserved phenylalanine or tryptophan, this likely results from a read error. The V call is TRBV7-2, the J call TRBJ2-1; the D gene is possibly TRBD2 (7 bases). The CDR3 totals 16 residues. The germline V and J ends were trimmed by 10 bases and 2 bases, with 21 bases remaining between them. Germline lookup yields CDR1 SGHTA and CDR2 FQGNSA. The CDR3 sequence: CATSEGGRGPYNEQFC. In nucleotides, the CDR3 is TGTGCCACCTCCGAGGGGGGGAGAGGTCCCTACAATGAGCAGTTCTGC.

This clonotype has at least ten counts. The chain combines TRBV11-3 with TRBJ2-2; D may be TRBD1 (5 bases). Germline CDR1 reads SGHNT; CDR2 reads YENEEA. The CDR3 covers 16 residues. Trimming shortened V by 0 bases and J by 2 bases, and 10 bases separated the two germline ends. CDR3 DNA: TGTGCCAGCAGCTTAGAGGCAGGGCACAACACCGGGGAGCTGTTTTTT. Protein sequence: CASSLEAGHNTGELFF.

A few counts support this clonotype. The rearrangement joins TRBV4-2 to TRBJ2-2; D uncertain. The length of the CDR3 is 13 residues. Per the germline V gene, CDR1 is LGHNA and CDR2 is YNFKEQ. Trimming removed 5 bases at V and 8 bases at J, with 12 bases between. The CDR3 DNA reads TGTGCCAGCAGCATCTACGAGGTTGGGGAGCTGTTTTTT. Protein sequence: CASSIYEVGELFF.

The chain combines TRBV13 with TRBJ2-5; 8 bases line up with TRBD1. V dropped 4 bases and J dropped 5; count of bases not matched to a gene: 9. Germline V gene sequence: CDR1 PRHDT, CDR2 FYEKMQ (reference sequence). The CDR3 has 15 residues. The CDR3, as DNA: TGTGCCAGCAGCTCCGGACAGGGAGAAGTCGAGACCCAGTACTTC. Its translation: CASSSGQGEVETQYF.

This clonotype was observed many times. The chain couples TRBV29-1 to TRBJ2-1, with TRBD2 matching 14 bases. V was clipped by 4 bases and J by 1 base; unmatched bases: 9. Germline assignment: CDR1 SQVTM and CDR2 ANQGSEA. The CDR3 runs 18 residues. The CDR3: CSVVGTSGSLLSYNEQFF. CDR3 bases: TGCAGCGTTGTTGGGACTAGCGGGAGCTTATTATCCTACAATGAGCAGTTCTTC.

The chain couples TRBV28 to TRBJ1-5; 10 nucleotides line up with TRBD1. This CDR3 comprises 16 residues. The germline CDR1 and CDR2 sequences are MDHEN and SYDVKM. Trimming at V came to 4 bases and at J to 6 bases, leaving 9 bases not matched to a gene. CDR3 coding DNA: TGTGCCAGCAGTTCTCTCGGGACAGGGGACCTTCAGCCCCAGCATTTT. As protein: CASSSLGTGDLQPQHF.

A remark on this clonotype: A read error may explain this, as a much larger clone is one base away. The chain uses TRBV7-9 and TRBJ2-7; the D gene could be TRBD1 or TRBD2 (5 bases each). The CDR3 is 15 residues long. CDR1 and CDR2 from the germline V gene are SEHNR and FQNEAQ (reference sequence). The CDR3 coding sequence is TGTGCCAGCGGCTTAAATCAGGGAGCCTTCTACGAGCAGTACTTC. Translation gives CASGLNQGAFYEQYF.